The present entry profiles one T cell receptor beta chain with its context. The data were obtained in a study of blood T cell repertoires in COVID-19. The wider study: Samples of COVID-19 (acute and convalescent) were obtained from the United States, Italy and Spain. T cells, B-cell-depleted T cells, or PBMCs provided the cDNA or gDNA that served as material.

V lost 2 bases, J lost 1 base, and 9 bases lay in between. Germline CDR1 reads SGHTA; CDR2 reads FQGNSA. The CDR3 has 15 amino acids. Measured with immunoSEQ multiplex PCR; TCRdb has only the in-frame clones, and not every one. The sample carries some 42,000 clones, approximately 90% recorded once. The source material was peripheral blood. The chain employs TRBV7-2 and TRBJ1-3; D uncertain. The clonotype originates from a human donor in a cohort sampled during active COVID-19. The CDR3 loop is CASSLPGLSGNTIYF. In nucleotides, the CDR3 is TGTGCCAGCAGCTTACCAGGTCTTTCTGGAAACACCATATATTTT.